Following are 16 T cell receptor beta chains from one sample sequenced in a study of blood T cell repertoires in COVID-19 (dated by TCRdb to about 2020). Libraries were made using the immunoSEQ multiplex PCR assay. TCRdb provides this immuneACCESS table in a form limited to in-frame rearrangements. Some clones are lacking; in checked studies, under half of them reflect an unresolved V gene, and why the rest are absent is not known. This sample comprises about 210,000 clones, 80% to 90% of them detected only once. Clones ranked in the top ten supply 3% to 4.5% of the sample. The specimen was PBMCs or T cells enriched from blood (not recorded which). Every receptor here comes from a woman between 40 and 50 years old with acute COVID-19.

The J gene is TRBJ2-3, the V gene TRBV9; D is unclear. This CDR3 spans 14 amino acids. Germline CDR1 is SGDLS and CDR2 is YYNGEE. Trimming cost V 1 base and J 0 bases, with 6 bases left between them. CDR3 bases: TGTGCCAGCAGCGTATCTACTAGCACAGATACGCAGTATTTT. As protein: CASSVSTSTDTQYF.

This rearrangement joins TRBV29-1 to TRBJ2-7; the D is unclear. V was shortened by 6 bases and J by 2 bases, with 11 bases between the two germline ends. Germline V CDR1 and CDR2: SQVTM, ANQGSEA. This CDR3 spans 12 amino acids. This CDR3 reads CSVLLLTYEQYF. The CDR3 nucleotides read TGCAGCGTCCTTCTCCTAACCTACGAGCAGTACTTC.

The chain recombines TRBV28 with TRBJ2-1; 10 bases fit TRBD2. The CDR3 totals 16 residues. Germline loops: CDR1 MDHEN, CDR2 SYDVKM. V dropped 5 bases and J dropped 3; count of bases not matched to a gene: 7. DNA of the CDR3: TGTGCCAGCAGTCTCCCCAGCGGGAGGGGCTACAATGAGCAGTTCTTC. Protein: CASSLPSGRGYNEQFF.

The chain recombines TRBV19 with TRBJ1-6; 9 bases fit TRBD1. Germline CDR1 LNHDA, CDR2 SQIVND (reference sequence). This CDR3 contains 15 residues. The V and J ends lost 4 bases and 6 bases, in that order; junction bases with no gene match: 4. The CDR3, as DNA: TGTGCCAGTAGTACGGACAGGGGCCGTAATTCACCCCTCCACTTT. Its protein product is CASSTDRGRNSPLHF.

The rearrangement joins TRBV2 to TRBJ2-2; the match to TRBD1 covers 8 bases. The CDR3 loop spans 15 amino acids. The germline V gene encodes CDR1 SNHLY and CDR2 FYNNEI. With 6 bases clipped from V and 0 bases from J, the junction kept 3 bases outside the gene matches. CDR3 nucleotides: TGTGCCAGCAGCCCGACAGGGGCGAACACCGGGGAGCTGTTTTTT. Protein product: CASSPTGANTGELFF.

The V call is TRBV3-1 (or the pseudogene TRBV3-2), the J call TRBJ2-5; D is undetermined. The V gene lost 3 bases and the J gene lost 2 bases, with 10 bases spanning the gap. CDR1 is LGHDT, CDR2 YNNKEL, per germline (reference sequence). The CDR3 sequence is 14 residues long. CDR3 nucleotide sequence: TGTGCCAGCAGCCACAGTTTTAAACAAGAGACCCAGTACTTC. As protein: CASSHSFKQETQYF.

This chain links TRBV10-3 with TRBJ2-7; no definite D call. The CDR3 length is 13 residues. In germline, CDR1 is ENHRY, CDR2 SYGVKD. V lost 4 bases and J lost 4, with 11 bases in between. The CDR3 coding sequence is TGTGCCATCAGTGGCTATGGTTTGTACGAGCAGTACTTC. Translating it yields CAISGYGLYEQYF.

This rearrangement joins TRBV19 to TRBJ1-2, with TRBD1 matching over 10 bases. The germline V gene has CDR1 LNHDA and CDR2 SQIVND (reference sequence). Trimming cost V 5 bases and J 4 bases; bases outside gene matches: 7. This CDR3 region has 15 residues. CDR3 in amino acids: CASSQRTGGSYGYTF. The CDR3 nucleotides are TGTGCCAGTAGTCAAAGGACAGGGGGTAGCTATGGCTACACCTTC.

This rearrangement joins TRBV18 to TRBJ1-4, with D perhaps matching TRBD1 (6 bases). V was cut by 2 bases and J by 8 bases, with 15 bases left in between. Germline V gives CDR1 KGHSH, CDR2 LQKENI. This CDR3 is 15 amino acids long. The CDR3 region is CASSPGQSRKEKLFF. Written as DNA, the CDR3 is TGTGCCAGCTCACCAGGACAGTCTCGGAAAGAAAAACTGTTTTTT.

The chain has TRBV14 and TRBJ2-3; D call uncertain. Germline V gene sequence: CDR1 SGHDN, CDR2 FVKESK. The CDR3 runs to 15 residues. V lost 5 bases, J lost 2 bases, and 14 bases lay in between. The CDR3 bases are TGTGCCAGCAGCACCAACCCGACTTCCACAGATACGCAGTATTTT. Translating gives CASSTNPTSTDTQYF.

This clone has just one count. The V call is TRBV6-5, the J call TRBJ2-3; 7 bases match TRBD1. Trimming removed 0 bases from V and 0 bases from J; junction bases left unmatched: 3. The CDR3 has 16 amino acids. The germline V gene encodes CDR1 MNHEY and CDR2 SVGAGI. The CDR3 loop reads CASSYSVTGSTDTQYF. CDR3 sequence (DNA): TGTGCCAGCAGTTACTCGGTGACAGGGAGCACAGATACGCAGTATTTT.

CDR3 sequence: CASRGGGIRSTDTQYF. In DNA, the CDR3 is TGTGCCAGTAGGGGAGGGGGGATCCGGAGCACAGATACGCAGTATTTT. This chain connects TRBV19 to TRBJ2-3, with a possible D match to TRBD2 (7 bases). CDR3 length equals 16 residues. The V gene lost 6 bases and the J gene lost 0 bases, with 16 bases spanning the gap. Germline CDR1 is LNHDA and CDR2 is SQIVND (reference sequence).

The rearrangement uses TRBV3-1 (or the pseudogene TRBV3-2) and TRBJ2-5; TRBD1 might be the D (5 bases). V lost 0 bases and J 14 bases, leaving 16 bases between the germline ends. The germline gives CDR1 LGHDT, CDR2 YNNKEL (reference sequence). The length of the CDR3 is 13 residues. The CDR3 DNA reads as TGTGCCAGCAGCCAAGAGGGGCCATCACGACCTTACTTC. Translated: CASSQEGPSRPYF.

Points on this clone: An end of the junction differs from the germline gene, which may be a read error. J is TRBJ2-1 and V is TRBV28, with 7 bases fitting TRBD2. Germline V gene sequence: CDR1 MDHEN, CDR2 SYDVKM. The length of the CDR3 is 11 residues. The CDR3 coding sequence is TGTGCCAGCAGGCCTCAAAGCGGGATGATCTTC. It codes for CASRPQSGMIF.

This clone was detected a few times. Other DNA sequences from this sample encode an identical CDR3 as well. The J gene is TRBJ1-1, the V gene TRBV3-1 (or the pseudogene TRBV3-2); D is ambiguous. This CDR3 is built from 11 residues. Germline V gives CDR1 LGHDT, CDR2 YNNKEL (reference sequence). The V gene lost 8 bases and the J gene lost 5 bases, with 9 bases spanning the gap. The CDR3 DNA reads TGTGCCAGCCGGGGAGGGACTGAAGCTTTCTTT. Its translation: CASRGGTEAFF.

The rearrangement uses TRBV19 and TRBJ2-7; TRBD1 aligns across 10 bases. In germline, CDR1 is LNHDA, CDR2 SQIVND (reference sequence). J gave up 6 bases and V 5 bases, and 13 bases lay outside the gene matches. The CDR3 loop spans 16 amino acids. CDR3 in DNA: TGTGCCAGTAGTCAGGCGACAGGGGGCAGGATAAGCGAGCAGTACTTC. Its protein is CASSQATGGRISEQYF.